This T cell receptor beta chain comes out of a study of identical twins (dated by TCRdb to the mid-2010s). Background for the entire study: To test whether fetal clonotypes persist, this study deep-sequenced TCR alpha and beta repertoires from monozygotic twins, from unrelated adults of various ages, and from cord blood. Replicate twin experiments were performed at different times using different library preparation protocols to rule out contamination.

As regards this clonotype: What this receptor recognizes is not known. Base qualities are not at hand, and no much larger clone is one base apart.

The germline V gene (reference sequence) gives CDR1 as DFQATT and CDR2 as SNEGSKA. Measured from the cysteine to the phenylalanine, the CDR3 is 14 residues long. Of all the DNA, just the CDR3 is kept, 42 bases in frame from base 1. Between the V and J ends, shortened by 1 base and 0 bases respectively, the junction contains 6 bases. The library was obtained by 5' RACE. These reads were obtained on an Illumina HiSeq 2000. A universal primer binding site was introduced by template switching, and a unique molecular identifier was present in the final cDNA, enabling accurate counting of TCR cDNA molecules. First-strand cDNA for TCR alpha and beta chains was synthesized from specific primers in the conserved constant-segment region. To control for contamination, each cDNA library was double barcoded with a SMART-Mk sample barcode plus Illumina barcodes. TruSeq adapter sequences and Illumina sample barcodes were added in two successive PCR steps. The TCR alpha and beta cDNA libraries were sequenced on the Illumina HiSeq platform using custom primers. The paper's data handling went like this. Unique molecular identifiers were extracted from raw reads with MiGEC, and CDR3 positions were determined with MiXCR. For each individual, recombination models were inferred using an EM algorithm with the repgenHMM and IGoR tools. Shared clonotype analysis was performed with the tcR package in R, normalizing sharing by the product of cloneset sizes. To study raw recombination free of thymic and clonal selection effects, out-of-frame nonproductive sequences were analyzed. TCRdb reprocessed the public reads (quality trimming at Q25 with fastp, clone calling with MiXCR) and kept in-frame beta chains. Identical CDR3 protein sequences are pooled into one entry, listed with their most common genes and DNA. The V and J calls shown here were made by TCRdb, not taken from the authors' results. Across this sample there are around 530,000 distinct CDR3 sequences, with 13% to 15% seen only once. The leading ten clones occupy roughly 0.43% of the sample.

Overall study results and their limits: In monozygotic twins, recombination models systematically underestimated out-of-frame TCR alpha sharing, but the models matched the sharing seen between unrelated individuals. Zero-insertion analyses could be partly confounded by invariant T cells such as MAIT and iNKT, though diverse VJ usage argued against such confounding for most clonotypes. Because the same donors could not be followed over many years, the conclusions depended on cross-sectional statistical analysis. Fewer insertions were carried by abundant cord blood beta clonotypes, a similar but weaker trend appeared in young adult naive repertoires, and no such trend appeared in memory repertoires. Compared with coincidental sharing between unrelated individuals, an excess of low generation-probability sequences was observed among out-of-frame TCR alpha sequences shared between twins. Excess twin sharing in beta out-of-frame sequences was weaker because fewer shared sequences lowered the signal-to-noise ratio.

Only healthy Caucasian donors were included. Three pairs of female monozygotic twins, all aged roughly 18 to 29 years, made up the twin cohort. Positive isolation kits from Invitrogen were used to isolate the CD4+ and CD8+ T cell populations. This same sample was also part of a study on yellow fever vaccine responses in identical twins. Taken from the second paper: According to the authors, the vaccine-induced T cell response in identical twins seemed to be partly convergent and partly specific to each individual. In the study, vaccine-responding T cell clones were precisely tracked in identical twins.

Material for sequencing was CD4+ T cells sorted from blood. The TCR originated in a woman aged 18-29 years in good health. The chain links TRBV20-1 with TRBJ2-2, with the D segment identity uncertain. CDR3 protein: CSARVAANTGELFF. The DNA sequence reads TGCAGTGCTAGAGTCGCGGCGAACACCGGGGAGCTGTTTTTT.